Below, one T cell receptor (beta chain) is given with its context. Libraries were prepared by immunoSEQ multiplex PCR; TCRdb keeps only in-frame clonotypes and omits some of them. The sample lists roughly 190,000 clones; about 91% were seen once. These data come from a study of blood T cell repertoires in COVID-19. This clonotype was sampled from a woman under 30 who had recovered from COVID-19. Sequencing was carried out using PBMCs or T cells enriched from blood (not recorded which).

Written as DNA, the CDR3 is TGTGCCAGCAGCCAAGATGGGGCGAACACTGAAGCTTTCTTT. Protein sequence: CASSQDGANTEAFF. This chain links TRBV3-1 (or the pseudogene TRBV3-2) with TRBJ1-1; D is possibly TRBD1 (5 bases). V gave up 0 bases and J gave up 1 base, with 6 bases separating them. Germline V CDR1 and CDR2: LGHDT, YNNKEL (reference sequence). The length of the CDR3 is 14 residues.